The T cell receptor (beta chain) described here comes from a study of tumor and adjacent non-tumor tissue in lung cancer. RNA was extracted from bulk tissue without any cell sorting. More than 3 cm separated this lung sample from the edge of the tumor. With regard to this clonotype: Germline and junction disagree at one end, which may indicate a read error.

The library came from three nested PCR rounds adapted from ARM-PCR protocols. Using its own MiXCR run on the multiplex PCR reads, TCRdb lists one record per CDR3 protein. The profile shows 75,000 to 90,000 distinct CDR3 sequences, around 80% of them singletons. Germline CDR1 and CDR2: MNHEY and SVGAGI. The CDR3 spans 16 residues. The chain recombines TRBV6-5 with TRBJ2-2; D not certain. This TCR was sampled from a woman between 45 and 60 years old with non-small cell lung cancer. Sequenced material: distant non-tumor lung tissue. CDR3 loop: CTSSHGSLGNAGELFF. Written as DNA, the CDR3 is TGTACCAGTAGTCACGGGTCCCTAGGCAACGCCGGGGAGCTGTTTTTT.